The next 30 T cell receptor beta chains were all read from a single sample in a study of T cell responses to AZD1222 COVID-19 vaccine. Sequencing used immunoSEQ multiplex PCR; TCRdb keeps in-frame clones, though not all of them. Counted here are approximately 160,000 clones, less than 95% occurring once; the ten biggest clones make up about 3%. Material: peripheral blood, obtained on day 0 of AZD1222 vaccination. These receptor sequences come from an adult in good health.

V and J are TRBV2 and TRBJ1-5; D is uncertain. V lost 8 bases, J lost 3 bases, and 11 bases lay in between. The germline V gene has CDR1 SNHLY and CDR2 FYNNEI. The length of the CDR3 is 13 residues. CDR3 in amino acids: CASRKVDNQPQHF. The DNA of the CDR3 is TGTGCCAGCCGGAAGGTGGACAATCAGCCCCAGCATTTT.

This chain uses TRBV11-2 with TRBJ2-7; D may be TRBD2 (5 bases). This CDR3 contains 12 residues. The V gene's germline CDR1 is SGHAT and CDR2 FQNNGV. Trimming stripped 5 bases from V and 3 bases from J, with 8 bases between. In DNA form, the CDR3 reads TGTGCCAGCAGCCCCGGACTCTACGAGCAGTACTTC. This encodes CASSPGLYEQYF.

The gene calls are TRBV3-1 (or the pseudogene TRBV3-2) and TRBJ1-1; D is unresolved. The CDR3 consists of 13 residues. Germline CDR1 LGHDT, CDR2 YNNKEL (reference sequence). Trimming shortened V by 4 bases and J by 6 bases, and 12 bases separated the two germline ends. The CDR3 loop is CASSPIENAEAFF. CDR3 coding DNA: TGTGCCAGCAGCCCCATCGAAAACGCTGAAGCTTTCTTT.

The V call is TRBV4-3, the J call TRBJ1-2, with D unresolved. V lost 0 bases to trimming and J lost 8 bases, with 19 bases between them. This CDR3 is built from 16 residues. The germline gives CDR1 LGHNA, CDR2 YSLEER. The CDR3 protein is CASSQEDIGTMKGYTF. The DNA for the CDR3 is TGCGCCAGCAGCCAAGAAGATATAGGTACAATGAAAGGCTACACCTTC.

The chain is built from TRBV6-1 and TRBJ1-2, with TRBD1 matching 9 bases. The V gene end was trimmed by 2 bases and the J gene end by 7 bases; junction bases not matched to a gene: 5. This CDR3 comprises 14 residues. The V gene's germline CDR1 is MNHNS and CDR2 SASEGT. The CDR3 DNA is TGTGCCAGCAGTGAATTGGGGACAGGGAGTGGCTACACCTTC. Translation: CASSELGTGSGYTF.

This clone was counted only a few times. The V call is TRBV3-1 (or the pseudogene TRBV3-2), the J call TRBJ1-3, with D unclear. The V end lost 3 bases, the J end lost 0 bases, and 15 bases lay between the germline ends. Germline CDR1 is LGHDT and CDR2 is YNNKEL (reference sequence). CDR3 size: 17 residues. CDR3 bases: TGTGCCAGCAGCCAGGGCTACCGTAAACCCTCTGGAAACACCATATATTTT. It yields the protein CASSQGYRKPSGNTIYF.

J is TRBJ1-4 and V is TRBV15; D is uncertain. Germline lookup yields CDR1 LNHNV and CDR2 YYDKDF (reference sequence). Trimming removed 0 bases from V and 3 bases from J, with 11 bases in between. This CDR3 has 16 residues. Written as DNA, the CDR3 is TGTGCCACCAGCAGAGATGCCCGAGCTCCTAATGAAAAACTGTTTTTT. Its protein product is CATSRDARAPNEKLFF.

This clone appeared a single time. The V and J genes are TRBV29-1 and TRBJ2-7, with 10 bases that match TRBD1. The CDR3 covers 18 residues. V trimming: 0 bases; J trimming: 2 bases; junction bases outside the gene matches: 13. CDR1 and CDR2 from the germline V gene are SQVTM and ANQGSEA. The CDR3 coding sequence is TGCAGCGTTGAAGAGGGAGGGGCCGGGACAGGGGCCCCCTACGAGCAGTACTTC. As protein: CSVEEGGAGTGAPYEQYF.

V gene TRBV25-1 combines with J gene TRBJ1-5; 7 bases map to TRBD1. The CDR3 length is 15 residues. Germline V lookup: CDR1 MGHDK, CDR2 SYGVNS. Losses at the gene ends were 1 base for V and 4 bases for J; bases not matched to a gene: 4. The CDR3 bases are TGTGCCAGCAGTGAATCGGGCAGGGGGAATCAGCCCCAGCATTTT. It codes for CASSESGRGNQPQHF.

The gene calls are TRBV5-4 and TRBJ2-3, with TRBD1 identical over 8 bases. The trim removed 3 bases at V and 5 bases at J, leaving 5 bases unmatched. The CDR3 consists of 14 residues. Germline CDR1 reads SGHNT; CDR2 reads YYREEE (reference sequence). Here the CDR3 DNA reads TGTGCCAGCAGCTCGAAACAGGGGGTAGATACGCAGTATTTT. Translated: CASSSKQGVDTQYF.

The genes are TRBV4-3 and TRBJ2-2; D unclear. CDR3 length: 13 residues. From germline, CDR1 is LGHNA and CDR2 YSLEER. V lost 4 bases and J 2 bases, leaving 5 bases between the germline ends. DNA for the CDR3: TGCGCCAGCAGCCCGCCCAACACCGGGGAGCTGTTTTTT. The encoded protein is CASSPPNTGELFF.

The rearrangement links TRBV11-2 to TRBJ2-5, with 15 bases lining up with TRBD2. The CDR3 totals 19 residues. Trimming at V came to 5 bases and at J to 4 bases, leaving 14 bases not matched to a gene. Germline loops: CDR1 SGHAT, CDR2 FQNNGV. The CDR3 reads CASSPNTGLAGGPRETQYF. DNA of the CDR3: TGTGCCAGCAGCCCTAACACAGGACTAGCGGGGGGGCCTCGAGAGACCCAGTACTTC.

The CDR3 loop reads CSAGQQETQYF. CDR3 coding DNA: TGCAGTGCGGGACAGCAAGAGACCCAGTACTTC. The J gene is TRBJ2-5, the V gene TRBV20-1; 7 positions agree with TRBD1. Germline-derived CDR1 and CDR2 are DFQATT and SNEGSKA (reference sequence). There are 11 residues in the CDR3. V lost 6 bases, J lost 2 bases, and 0 bases stayed unmatched.

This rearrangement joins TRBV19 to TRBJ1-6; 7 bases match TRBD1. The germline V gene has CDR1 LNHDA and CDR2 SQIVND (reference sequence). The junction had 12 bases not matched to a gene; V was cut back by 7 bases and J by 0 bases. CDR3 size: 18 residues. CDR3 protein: CASTDQGQTSSYNSPLHF. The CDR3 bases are TGTGCCAGTACCGACCAGGGACAGACAAGCTCCTATAATTCACCCCTCCACTTT.

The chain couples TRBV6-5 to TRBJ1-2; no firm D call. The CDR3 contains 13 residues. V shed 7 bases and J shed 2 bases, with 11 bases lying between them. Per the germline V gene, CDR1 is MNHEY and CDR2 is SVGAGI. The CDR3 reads CASTVGGNYGYTF. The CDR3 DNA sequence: TGTGCCAGCACCGTGGGCGGGAACTATGGCTACACCTTC.

CDR3 region: CASRRGGLGDYGYTF. The DNA of the CDR3 is TGTGCCAGCAGGCGTGGAGGGCTGGGGGACTATGGCTACACCTTC. The chain is built from TRBV6-4 and TRBJ1-2; weak D call: TRBD1 (5 bases). Germline V gene lookup returns CDR1 MRHNA and CDR2 SNTAGT. CDR3 length equals 15 residues. Trimming stripped 6 bases from V and 3 bases from J, with 17 bases between.

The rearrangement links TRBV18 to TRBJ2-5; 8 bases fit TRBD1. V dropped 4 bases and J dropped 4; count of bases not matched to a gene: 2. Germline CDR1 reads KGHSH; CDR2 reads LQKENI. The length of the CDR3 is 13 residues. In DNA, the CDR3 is TGTGCCAGCTCACGGACAGGGCGAGAGACCCAGTACTTC. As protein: CASSRTGRETQYF.

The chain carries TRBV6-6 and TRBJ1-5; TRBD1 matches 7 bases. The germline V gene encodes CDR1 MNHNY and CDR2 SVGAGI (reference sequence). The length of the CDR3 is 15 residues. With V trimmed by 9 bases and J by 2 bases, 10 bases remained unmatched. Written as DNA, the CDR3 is TGTGCCAGTCTGACAGGGCCTCGGGGCAATCAGCCCCAGCATTTT. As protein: CASLTGPRGNQPQHF.

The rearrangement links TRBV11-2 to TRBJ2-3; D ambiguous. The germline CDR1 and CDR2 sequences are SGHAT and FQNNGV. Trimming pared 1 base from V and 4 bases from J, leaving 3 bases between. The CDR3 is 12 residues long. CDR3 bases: TGTGCCAGCAGCTTAGTCTCAGATACGCAGTATTTT. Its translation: CASSLVSDTQYF.

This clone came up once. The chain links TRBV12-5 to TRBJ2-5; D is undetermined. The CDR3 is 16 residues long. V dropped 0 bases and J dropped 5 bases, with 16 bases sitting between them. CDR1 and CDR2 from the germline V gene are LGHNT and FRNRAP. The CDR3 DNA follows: TGTGCTAGTGGTTTGGTACTGCTGGGTAAGCATGAGACCCAGTACTTC. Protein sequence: CASGLVLLGKHETQYF.

CDR3 DNA sequence: TGTGCCAGCAGCTTGCCGGACAGGGACACTGAAGCTTTCTTT. Protein: CASSLPDRDTEAFF. This rearrangement joins TRBV7-2 to TRBJ1-1; 8 bases fit TRBD1. Germline values: CDR1 SGHTA, CDR2 FQGNSA. V was clipped by 3 bases and J by 3 bases; unmatched bases: 3. The CDR3 spans 14 residues.

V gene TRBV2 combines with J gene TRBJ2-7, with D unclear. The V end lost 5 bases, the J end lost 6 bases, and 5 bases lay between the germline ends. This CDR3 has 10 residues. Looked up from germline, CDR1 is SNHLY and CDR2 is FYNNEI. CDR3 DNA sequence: TGTGCCAGCAGTTTTGGCGAGCAGTACTTC. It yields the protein CASSFGEQYF.

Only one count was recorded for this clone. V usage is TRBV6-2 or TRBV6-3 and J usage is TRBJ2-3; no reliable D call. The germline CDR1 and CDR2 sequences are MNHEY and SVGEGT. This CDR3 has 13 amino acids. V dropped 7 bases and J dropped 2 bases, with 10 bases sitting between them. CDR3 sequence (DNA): TGTGCCAGCACCCCGCCTAACACAGATACGCAGTATTTT. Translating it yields CASTPPNTDTQYF.

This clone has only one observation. CDR3: CASSILWDNEQFF. The CDR3 nucleotides read TGTGCCAGTAGTATACTTTGGGACAATGAGCAGTTCTTC. The J gene is TRBJ2-1, the V gene TRBV19; the D is unclear. V was shortened by 2 bases and J by 5 bases, with 7 bases between the two germline ends. Germline V CDR1 and CDR2: LNHDA, SQIVND (reference sequence). CDR3 length equals 13 residues.

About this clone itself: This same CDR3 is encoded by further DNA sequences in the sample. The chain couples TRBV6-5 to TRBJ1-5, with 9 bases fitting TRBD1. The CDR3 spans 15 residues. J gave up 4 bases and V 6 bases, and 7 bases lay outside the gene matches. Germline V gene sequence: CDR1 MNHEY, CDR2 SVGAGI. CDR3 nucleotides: TGTGCCAGCAGCCCGGACAGGGGAGGGAATCAGCCCCAGCATTTT. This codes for CASSPDRGGNQPQHF.

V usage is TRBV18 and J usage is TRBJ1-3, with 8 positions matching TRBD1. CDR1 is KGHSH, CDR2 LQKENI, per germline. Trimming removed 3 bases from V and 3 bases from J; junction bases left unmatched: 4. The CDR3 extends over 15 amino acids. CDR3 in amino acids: CASSPPGTGGNTIYF. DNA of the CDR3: TGTGCCAGCTCACCCCCCGGGACAGGTGGAAACACCATATATTTT.

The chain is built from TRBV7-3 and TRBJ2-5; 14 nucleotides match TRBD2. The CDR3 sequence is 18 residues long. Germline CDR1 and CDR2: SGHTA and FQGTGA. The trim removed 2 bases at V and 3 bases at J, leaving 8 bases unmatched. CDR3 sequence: CASSLGPGLAGEKETQYF. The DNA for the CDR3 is TGTGCCAGCAGCTTAGGGCCGGGACTAGCGGGGGAAAAAGAGACCCAGTACTTC.

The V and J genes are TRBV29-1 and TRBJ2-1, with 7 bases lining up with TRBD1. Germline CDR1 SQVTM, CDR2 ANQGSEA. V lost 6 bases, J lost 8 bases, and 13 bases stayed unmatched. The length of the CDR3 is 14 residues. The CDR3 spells CSVDSDRVWDEQFF. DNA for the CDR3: TGCAGCGTAGATAGTGACAGGGTCTGGGATGAGCAGTTCTTC.

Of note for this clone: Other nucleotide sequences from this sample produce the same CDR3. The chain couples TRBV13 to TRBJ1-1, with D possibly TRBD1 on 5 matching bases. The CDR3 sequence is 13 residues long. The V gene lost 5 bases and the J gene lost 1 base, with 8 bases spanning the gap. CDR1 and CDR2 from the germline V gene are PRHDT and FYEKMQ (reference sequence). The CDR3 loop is CASSPQGNTEAFF. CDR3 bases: TGTGCCAGCAGCCCTCAGGGGAACACTGAAGCTTTCTTT.

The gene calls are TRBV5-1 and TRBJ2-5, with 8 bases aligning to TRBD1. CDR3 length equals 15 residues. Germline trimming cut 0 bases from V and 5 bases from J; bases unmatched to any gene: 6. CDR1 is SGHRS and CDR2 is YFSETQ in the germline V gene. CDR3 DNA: TGCGCCAGCAGCTTGGGCATCGACAGGGGTGAGACCCAGTACTTC. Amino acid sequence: CASSLGIDRGETQYF.